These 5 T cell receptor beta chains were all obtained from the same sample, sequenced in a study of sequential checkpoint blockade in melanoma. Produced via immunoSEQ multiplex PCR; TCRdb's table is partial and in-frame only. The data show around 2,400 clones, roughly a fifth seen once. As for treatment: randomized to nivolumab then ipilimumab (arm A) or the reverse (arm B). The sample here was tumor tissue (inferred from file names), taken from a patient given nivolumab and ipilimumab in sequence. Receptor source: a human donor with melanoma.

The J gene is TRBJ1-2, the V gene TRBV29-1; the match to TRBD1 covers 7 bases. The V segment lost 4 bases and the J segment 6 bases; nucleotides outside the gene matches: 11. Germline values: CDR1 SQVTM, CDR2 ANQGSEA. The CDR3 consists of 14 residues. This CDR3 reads CSVGGDSYSDGYTF. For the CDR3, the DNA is TGCAGCGTTGGTGGGGACAGCTATAGTGATGGCTACACCTTC.

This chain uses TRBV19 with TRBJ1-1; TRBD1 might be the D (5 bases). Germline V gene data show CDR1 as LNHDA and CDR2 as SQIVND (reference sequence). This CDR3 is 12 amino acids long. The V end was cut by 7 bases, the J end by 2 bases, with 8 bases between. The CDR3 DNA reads TGTGCCAGTACCGACAGAAACACTGAAGCTTTCTTT. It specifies CASTDRNTEAFF.

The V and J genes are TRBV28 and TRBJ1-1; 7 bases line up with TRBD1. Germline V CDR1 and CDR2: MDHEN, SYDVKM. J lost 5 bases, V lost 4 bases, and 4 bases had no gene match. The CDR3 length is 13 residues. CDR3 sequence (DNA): TGTGCCAGCAGTTGGGACAGCACGACTGAAGCTTTCTTT. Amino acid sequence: CASSWDSTTEAFF.

The CDR3 spells CASSSRSSTDTQYF. The DNA of the CDR3 is TGCGCCAGCAGCTCCCGGTCTAGCACAGATACGCAGTATTTT. This chain uses TRBV5-1 with TRBJ2-3; D call uncertain. This CDR3 has 14 residues. Looked up from germline, CDR1 is SGHRS and CDR2 is YFSETQ. V shed 3 bases and J shed 0 bases, with 8 bases lying between them.

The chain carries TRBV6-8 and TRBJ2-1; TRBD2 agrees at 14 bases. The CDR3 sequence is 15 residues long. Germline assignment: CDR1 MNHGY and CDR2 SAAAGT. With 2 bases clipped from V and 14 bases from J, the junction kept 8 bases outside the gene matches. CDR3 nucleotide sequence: TGTGCCAGCAGTTACCTGGGACTAGCGGGAGACGGGAAGTTCTTC. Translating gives CASSYLGLAGDGKFF.